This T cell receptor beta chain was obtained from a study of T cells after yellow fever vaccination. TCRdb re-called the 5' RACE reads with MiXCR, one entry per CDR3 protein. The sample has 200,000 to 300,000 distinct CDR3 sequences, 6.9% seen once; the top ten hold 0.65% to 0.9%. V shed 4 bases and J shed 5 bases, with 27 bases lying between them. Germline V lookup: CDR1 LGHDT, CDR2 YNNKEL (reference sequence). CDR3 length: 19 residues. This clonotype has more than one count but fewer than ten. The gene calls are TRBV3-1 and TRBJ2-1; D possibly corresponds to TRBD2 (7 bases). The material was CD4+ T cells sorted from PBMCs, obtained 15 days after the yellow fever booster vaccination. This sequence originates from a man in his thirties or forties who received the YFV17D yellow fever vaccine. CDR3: CASSLPELRGRGRDNEQFF. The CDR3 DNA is TGTGCCAGCAGCCTCCCGGAACTAAGGGGGAGGGGCCGGGACAATGAGCAGTTCTTC.